Described below is a single TCR beta chain sequence and its context. Data came from immunoSEQ multiplex PCR; TCRdb stores just in-frame clones and leaves some out. The data contain fewer than 200,000 clones, 82% of them singletons. This record belongs to a study of blood T cell repertoires in COVID-19. Per germline, CDR1 SGHNT and CDR2 YYREEE (reference sequence). The CDR3 is 15 residues long. After removal of 0 bases from V and 3 bases from J, the junction contained 2 bases not matched to a gene. The rearrangement links TRBV5-4 to TRBJ2-1; 8 bases fit TRBD2. The sample was peripheral blood. This TCR came from a woman over 75 with acute or convalescent COVID-19. The CDR3 protein is CASSLAGGGYNEQFF. The CDR3 DNA reads TGTGCCAGCAGCTTGGCCGGGGGGGGCTACAATGAGCAGTTCTTC.